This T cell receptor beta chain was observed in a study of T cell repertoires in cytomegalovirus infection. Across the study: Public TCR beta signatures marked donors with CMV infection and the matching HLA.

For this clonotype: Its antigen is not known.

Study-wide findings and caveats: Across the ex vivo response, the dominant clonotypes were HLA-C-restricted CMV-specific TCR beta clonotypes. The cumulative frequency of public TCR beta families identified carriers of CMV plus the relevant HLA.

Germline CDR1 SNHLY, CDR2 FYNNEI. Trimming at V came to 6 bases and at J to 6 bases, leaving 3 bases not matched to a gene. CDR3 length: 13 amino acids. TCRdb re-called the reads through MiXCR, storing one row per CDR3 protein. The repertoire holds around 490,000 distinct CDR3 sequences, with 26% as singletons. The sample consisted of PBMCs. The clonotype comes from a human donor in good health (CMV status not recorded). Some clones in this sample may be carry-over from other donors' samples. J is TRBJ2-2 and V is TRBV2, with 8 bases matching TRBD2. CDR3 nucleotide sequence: TGTGCCAGCAGAGCGGGGGCCTCCGGGGAGCTGTTTTTT. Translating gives CASRAGASGELFF.